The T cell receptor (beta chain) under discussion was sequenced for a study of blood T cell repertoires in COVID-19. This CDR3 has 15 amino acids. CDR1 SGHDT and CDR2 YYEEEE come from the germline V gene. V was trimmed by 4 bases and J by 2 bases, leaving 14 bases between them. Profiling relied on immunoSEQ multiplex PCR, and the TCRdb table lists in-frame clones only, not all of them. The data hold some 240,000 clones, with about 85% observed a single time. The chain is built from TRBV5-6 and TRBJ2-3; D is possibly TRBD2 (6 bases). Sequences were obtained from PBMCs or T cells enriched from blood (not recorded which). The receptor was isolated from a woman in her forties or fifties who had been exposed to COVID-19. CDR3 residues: CASSPSGLHTDTQYF. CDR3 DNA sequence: TGTGCCAGCAGCCCCTCGGGACTTCACACAGATACGCAGTATTTT.